The clone carrying this TCR beta chain has ten or more counts. Its antigen is currently unknown. The CDR3 has 15 residues. Germline CDR1 is MNHNS and CDR2 is SASEGT. Trimming took 6 bases from V and 6 from J; bases not matched to a gene: 9. This sample is drawn from a study of CD8+CD57+ T cells in acquired aplastic anemia. Study outcomes and limitations: Reduced diversity was recorded for CD8+CD57+ cells relative to total CD4+ and CD8+ pools in patients. Patients showed no significant difference from controls in CD8+ Simpson's diversity.

CD8+CD57+ cell expansion had been shown by flow cytometry in patients chosen for sequencing. Researchers also sequenced CD8+CD57+ effector memory cells taken from a sixth of the 12 patients. Severe acquired aplastic anemia was the diagnosis recorded for all patients. No therapy was given to patients before blood sampling. CDR3 and TCR beta VDJ profiling relied on genomic DNA as the template. TCRdb reprocessed the reads with MiXCR, giving one entry per CDR3 protein. The repertoire has about 17,000 distinct CDR3 sequences, over 35% of them found once; the top ten carry 80% to 90%. Sequenced: CD8+CD57+ T cells sorted from PBMCs. Subset given: bead-enriched CD8+CD57+ effector memory T cells from SAA patients. The receptor comes from a human donor with aplastic anemia. The rearrangement uses TRBV6-1 and TRBJ1-5; 9 positions match TRBD1. The CDR3 is CASSHRTGEGQPQHF. CDR3 nucleotide sequence: TGTGCCAGCAGCCACCGGACAGGGGAGGGTCAGCCCCAGCATTTT.